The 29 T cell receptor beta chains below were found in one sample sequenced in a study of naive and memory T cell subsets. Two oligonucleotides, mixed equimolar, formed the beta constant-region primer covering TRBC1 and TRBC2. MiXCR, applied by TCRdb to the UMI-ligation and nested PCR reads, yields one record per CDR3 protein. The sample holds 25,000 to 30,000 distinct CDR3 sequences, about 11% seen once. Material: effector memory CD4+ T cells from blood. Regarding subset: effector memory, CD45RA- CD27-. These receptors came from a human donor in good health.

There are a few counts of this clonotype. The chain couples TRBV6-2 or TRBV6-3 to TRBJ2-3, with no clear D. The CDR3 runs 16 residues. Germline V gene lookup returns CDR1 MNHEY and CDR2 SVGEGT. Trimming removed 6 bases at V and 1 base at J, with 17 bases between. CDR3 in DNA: TGTGCCAGCAGGGGTGCAGCCTCCATGGGCACAGATACGCAGTATTTT. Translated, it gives CASRGAASMGTDTQYF.

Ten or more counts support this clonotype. The CDR3 DNA sequence: TGCGCCAGCAGCCAAGGGTCAGGCAGTGAGACCCAGTACTTC. Translating gives CASSQGSGSETQYF. This chain uses TRBV4-1 with TRBJ2-5, with D hard to call. The CDR3 length is 14 residues. CDR1 is MGHRA and CDR2 is YSYEKL in the germline V gene. Trimming took off 1 base at V and 5 bases at J, with 11 bases between the two ends.

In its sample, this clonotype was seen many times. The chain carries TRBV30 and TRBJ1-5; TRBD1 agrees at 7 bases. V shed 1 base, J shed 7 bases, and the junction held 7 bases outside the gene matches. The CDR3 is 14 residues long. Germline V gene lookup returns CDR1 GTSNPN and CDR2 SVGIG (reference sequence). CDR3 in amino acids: CAWSGQGFRQPQHF. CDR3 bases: TGTGCCTGGAGTGGACAGGGTTTTCGCCAGCCCCAGCATTTT.

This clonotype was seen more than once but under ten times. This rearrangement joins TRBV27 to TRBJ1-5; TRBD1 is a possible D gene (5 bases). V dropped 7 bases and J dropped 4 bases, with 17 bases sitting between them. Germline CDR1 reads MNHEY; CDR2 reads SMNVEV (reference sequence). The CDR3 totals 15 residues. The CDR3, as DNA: TGTGCCAGCAACGCGGGGGGTACGGCAAATCAGCCCCAGCATTTT. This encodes CASNAGGTANQPQHF.

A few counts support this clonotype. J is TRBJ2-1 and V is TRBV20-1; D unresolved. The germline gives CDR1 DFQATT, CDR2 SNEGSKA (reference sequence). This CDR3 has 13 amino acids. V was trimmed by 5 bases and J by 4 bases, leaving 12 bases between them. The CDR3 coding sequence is TGCAGTGCTGCCCTCGGTCTATACAATGAGCAGTTCTTC. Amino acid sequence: CSAALGLYNEQFF.

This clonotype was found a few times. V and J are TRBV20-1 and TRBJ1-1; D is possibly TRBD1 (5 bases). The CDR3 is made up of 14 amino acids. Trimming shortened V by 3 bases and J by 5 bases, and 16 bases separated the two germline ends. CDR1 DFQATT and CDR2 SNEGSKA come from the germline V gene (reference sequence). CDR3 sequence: CSARREGSGTEAFF. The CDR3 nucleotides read TGCAGTGCTAGGAGGGAGGGGAGTGGGACTGAAGCTTTCTTT.

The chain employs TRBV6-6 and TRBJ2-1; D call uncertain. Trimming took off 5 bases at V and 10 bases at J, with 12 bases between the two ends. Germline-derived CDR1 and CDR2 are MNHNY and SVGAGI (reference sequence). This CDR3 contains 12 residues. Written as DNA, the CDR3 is TGTGCCAGCAGTCAGACCCGACGGGAGCAGTTCTTC. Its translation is CASSQTRREQFF.

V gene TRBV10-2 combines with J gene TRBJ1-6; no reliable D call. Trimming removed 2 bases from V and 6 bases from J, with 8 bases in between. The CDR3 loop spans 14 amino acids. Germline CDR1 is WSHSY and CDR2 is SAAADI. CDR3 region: CASSEGLINSPLHF. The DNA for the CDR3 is TGCGCCAGCAGTGAGGGACTGATTAATTCACCCCTCCACTTT.

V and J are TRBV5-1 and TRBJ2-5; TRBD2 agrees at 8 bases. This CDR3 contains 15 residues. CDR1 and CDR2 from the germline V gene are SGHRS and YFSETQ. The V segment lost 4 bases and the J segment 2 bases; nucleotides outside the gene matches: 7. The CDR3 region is CASSLLADEQETQYF. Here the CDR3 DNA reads TGCGCCAGCAGCCTACTAGCGGACGAGCAAGAGACCCAGTACTTC.

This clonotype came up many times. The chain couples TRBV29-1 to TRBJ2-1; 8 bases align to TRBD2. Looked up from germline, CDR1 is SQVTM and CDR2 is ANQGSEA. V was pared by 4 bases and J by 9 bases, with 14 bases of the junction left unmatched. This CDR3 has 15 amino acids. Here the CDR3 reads CSVGSGVDLGGEQFF. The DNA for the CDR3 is TGCAGCGTTGGTAGCGGGGTGGATTTAGGGGGTGAGCAGTTCTTC.

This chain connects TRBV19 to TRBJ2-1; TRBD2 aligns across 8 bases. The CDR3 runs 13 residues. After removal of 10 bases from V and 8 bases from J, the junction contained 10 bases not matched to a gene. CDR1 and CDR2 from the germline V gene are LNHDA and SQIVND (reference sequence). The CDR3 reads CATKSGGRHEQFF. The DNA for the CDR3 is TGTGCCACCAAGAGCGGGGGTAGGCATGAGCAGTTCTTC.

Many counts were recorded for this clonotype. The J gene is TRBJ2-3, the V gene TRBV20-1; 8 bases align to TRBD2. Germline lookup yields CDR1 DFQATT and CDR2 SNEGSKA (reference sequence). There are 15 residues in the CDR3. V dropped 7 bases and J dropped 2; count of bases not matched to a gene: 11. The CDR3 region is CSDTGLARATDTQYF. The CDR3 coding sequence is TGCAGTGACACCGGACTAGCTCGAGCCACAGATACGCAGTATTTT.

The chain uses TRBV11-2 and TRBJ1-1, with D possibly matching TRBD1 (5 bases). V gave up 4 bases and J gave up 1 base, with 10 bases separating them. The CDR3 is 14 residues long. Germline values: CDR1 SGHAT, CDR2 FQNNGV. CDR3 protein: CASSSLTGNTEAFF. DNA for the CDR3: TGTGCCAGCAGCTCGTTAACAGGGAACACTGAAGCTTTCTTT.

In DNA form, the CDR3 reads TGTGCCACCAGTGATTGGACTAGCGGGAGTAAGGATACGCAGTATTTT. It specifies CATSDWTSGSKDTQYF. The rearrangement joins TRBV24-1 to TRBJ2-3, with 13 bases that match TRBD2. Germline CDR1 KGHDR, CDR2 SFDVKD. J gave up 6 bases and V 2 bases, and 4 bases lay outside the gene matches. The CDR3 has 16 residues.

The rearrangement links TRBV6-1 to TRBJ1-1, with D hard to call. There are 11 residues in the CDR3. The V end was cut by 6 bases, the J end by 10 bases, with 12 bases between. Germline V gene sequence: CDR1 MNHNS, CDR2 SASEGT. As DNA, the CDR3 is TGTGCCAGCAGCCCCATGGCGAGAGCTTTCTTT. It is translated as CASSPMARAFF.

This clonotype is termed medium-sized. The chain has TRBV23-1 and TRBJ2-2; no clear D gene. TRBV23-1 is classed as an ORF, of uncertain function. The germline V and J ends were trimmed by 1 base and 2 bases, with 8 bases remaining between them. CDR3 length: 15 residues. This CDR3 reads CASSQCVGNTGELFF. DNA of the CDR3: TGCGCCAGCAGTCAATGCGTGGGAAACACCGGGGAGCTGTTTTTT.

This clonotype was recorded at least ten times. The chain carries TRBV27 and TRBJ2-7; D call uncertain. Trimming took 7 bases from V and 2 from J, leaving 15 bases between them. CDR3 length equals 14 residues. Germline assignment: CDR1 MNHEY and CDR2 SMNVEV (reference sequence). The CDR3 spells CASKVGSGPYEQYF. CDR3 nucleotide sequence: TGTGCCAGCAAGGTCGGGTCGGGCCCCTACGAGCAGTACTTC.

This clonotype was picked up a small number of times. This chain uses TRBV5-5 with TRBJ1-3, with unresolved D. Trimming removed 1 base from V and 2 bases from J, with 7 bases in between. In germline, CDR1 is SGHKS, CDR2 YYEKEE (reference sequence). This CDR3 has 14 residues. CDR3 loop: CASSLNPAGNTIYF. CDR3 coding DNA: TGTGCCAGCAGCTTGAATCCGGCTGGAAACACCATATATTTT. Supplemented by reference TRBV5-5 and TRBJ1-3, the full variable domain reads DAGVTQSPTHLIKTRGQQVTLRCSPISGHKSVSWYQQVLGQGPQFIFQYYEKEERGRGNFPDRFSARQFPNYSSELNVNALLLGDSALYLCASSLNPAGNTIYFGEGSWLTVV.

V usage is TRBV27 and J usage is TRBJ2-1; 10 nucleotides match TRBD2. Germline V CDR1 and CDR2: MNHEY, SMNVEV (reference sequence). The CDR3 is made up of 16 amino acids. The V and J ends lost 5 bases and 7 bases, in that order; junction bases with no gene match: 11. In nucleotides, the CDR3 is TGTGCCAGCAGTACCTCGGTGCTAGCGGGAGTTAATGAGCAGTTCTTC. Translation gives CASSTSVLAGVNEQFF.

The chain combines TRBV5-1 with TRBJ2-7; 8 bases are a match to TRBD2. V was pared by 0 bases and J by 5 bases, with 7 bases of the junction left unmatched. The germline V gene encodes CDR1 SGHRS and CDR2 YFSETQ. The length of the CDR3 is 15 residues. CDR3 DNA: TGCGCCAGCAGCTTGGGTGGAGCGGGAGAAAACGAGCAGTACTTC. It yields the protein CASSLGGAGENEQYF.

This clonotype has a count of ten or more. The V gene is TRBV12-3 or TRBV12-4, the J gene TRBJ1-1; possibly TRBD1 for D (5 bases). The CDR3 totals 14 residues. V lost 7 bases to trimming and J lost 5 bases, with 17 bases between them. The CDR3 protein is CASISQGVRTEAFF. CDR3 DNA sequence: TGTGCCAGCATAAGTCAAGGGGTCCGAACTGAAGCTTTCTTT.

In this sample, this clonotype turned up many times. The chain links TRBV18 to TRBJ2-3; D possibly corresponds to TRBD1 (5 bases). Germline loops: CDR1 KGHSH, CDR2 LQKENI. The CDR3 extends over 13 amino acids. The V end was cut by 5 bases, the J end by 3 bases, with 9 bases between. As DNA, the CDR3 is TGTGCCAGCTCATCGGACATAACAGATACGCAGTATTTT. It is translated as CASSSDITDTQYF. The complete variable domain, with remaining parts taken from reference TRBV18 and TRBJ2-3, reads NAGVMQNPRHLVRRRGQEARLRCSPMKGHSHVYWYRQLPEEGLKFMVYLQKENIIDESGMPKERFSAEFPKEGPSILRIQQVVRGDSAAYFCASSSDITDTQYFGPGTRLTVL.

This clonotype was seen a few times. Here the CDR3 reads CSARVASGVSYNEQFF. The CDR3 DNA sequence: TGCAGTGCTAGAGTGGCTAGCGGGGTCAGCTACAATGAGCAGTTCTTC. This sequence joins TRBV20-1 and TRBJ2-1; TRBD2 matches 9 bases. After removal of 1 base from V and 3 bases from J, the junction contained 7 bases not matched to a gene. The CDR3 runs to 16 residues. Germline assignment: CDR1 DFQATT and CDR2 SNEGSKA (reference sequence).

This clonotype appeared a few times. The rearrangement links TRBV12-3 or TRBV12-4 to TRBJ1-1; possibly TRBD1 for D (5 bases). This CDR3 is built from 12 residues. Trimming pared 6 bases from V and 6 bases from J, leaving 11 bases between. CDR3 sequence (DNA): TGTGCCAGCAGCGAGGGGCTTGCTGAAGCTTTCTTT. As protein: CASSEGLAEAFF.

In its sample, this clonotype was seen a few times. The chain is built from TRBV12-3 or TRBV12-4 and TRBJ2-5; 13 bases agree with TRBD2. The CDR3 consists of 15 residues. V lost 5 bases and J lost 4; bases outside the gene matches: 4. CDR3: CASSGLAGVRETQYF. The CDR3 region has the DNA TGTGCCAGCAGTGGACTAGCGGGAGTTCGAGAGACCCAGTACTTC.

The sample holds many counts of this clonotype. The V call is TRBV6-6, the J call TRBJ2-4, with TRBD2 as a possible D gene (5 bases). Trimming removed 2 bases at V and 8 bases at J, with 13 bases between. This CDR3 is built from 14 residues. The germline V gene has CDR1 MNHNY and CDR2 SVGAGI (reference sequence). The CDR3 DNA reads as TGTGCCAGCAGTTACGCCACTAGTTTGGACATTCAGTACTTC. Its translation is CASSYATSLDIQYF.

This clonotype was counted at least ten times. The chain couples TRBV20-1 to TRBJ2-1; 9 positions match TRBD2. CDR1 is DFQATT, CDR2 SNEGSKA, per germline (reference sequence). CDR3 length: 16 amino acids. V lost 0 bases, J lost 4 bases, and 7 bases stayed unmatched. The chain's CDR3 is CSARDRRGGAYNEQFF. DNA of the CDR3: TGCAGTGCTAGAGATAGGCGCGGGGGGGCTTACAATGAGCAGTTCTTC.

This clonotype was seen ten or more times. The CDR3 coding sequence is TGTGCCAGCAGCTTTACAGGGGTAAATTCACCCCTCCACTTT. Translating gives CASSFTGVNSPLHF. This sequence joins TRBV7-9 and TRBJ1-6, with 7 bases matching TRBD1. Germline loops: CDR1 SEHNR, CDR2 FQNEAQ (reference sequence). The V gene end was trimmed by 3 bases and the J gene end by 7 bases; junction bases not matched to a gene: 3. CDR3 length: 14 residues.

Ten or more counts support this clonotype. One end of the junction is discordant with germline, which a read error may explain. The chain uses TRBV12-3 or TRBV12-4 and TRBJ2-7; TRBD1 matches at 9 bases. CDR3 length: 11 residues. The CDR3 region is CASSTGQGFIF. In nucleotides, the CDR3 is TGTGCCAGCAGTACCGGACAGGGGTTTATCTTC.